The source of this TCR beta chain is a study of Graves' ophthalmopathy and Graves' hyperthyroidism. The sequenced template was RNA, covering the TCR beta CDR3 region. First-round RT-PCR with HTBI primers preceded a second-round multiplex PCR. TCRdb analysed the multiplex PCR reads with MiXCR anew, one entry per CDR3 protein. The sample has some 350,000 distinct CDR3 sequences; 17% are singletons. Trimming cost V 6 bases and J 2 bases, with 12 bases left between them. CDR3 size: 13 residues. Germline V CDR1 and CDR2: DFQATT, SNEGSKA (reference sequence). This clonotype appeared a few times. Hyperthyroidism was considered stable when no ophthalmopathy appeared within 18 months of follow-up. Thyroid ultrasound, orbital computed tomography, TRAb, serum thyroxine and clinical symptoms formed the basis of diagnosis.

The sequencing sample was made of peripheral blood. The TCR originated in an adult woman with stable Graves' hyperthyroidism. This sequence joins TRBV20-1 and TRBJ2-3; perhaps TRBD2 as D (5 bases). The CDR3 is CSALRGLTDTQYF. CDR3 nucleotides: TGCAGTGCACTACGCGGACTCACAGATACGCAGTATTTT.